The next 6 T cell receptor beta chains were all read from a single sample in a study of blood T cell repertoires in COVID-19. Using immunoSEQ multiplex PCR, the repertoire was profiled, and TCRdb retains in-frame clones only, with some absent. The data hold 100,000 or so clones, with around 80% observed a single time. Sequencing was performed on peripheral blood. Source of these receptors: a man between 60 and 70 years old with acute or convalescent COVID-19.

The rearrangement joins TRBV5-1 to TRBJ1-2; 11 bases map to TRBD1. With 2 bases clipped from V and 12 bases from J, the junction kept 6 bases outside the gene matches. In germline, CDR1 is SGHRS, CDR2 YFSETQ. The CDR3 length is 13 residues. The CDR3 loop is CASSLGQGALNTF. DNA for the CDR3: TGCGCCAGCAGCTTAGGACAGGGGGCTTTGAACACCTTC.

This sequence joins TRBV3-1 (or the pseudogene TRBV3-2) and TRBJ1-2; no clear D gene. V lost 0 bases to trimming and J lost 8 bases, with 19 bases between them. Germline V CDR1 and CDR2: LGHDT, YNNKEL (reference sequence). The CDR3 runs 16 residues. The CDR3 loop is CASSQEWAEPGIGYTF. The CDR3 DNA reads as TGTGCCAGCAGCCAAGAATGGGCAGAGCCTGGTATAGGCTACACCTTC.

J is TRBJ1-4 and V is TRBV3-1 (or the pseudogene TRBV3-2); D might be TRBD1 (6 bases). From germline, CDR1 is LGHDT and CDR2 YNNKEL (reference sequence). This CDR3 spans 13 amino acids. V was shortened by 5 bases and J by 5 bases, with 9 bases between the two germline ends. The DNA for the CDR3 is TGTGCCAGCAGCAGACAGGTGAATGAAAAACTGTTTTTT. Translated: CASSRQVNEKLFF.

The J gene is TRBJ2-1, the V gene TRBV7-7, with 11 bases matching TRBD2. This CDR3 contains 15 residues. V was clipped by 6 bases and J by 4 bases; unmatched bases: 5. CDR1 SSHAT and CDR2 FNYEAQ come from the germline V gene (reference sequence). CDR3 in amino acids: CASSRGTSGYNEQFF. In DNA, the CDR3 is TGTGCCAGCAGTAGAGGGACTAGCGGATACAATGAGCAGTTCTTC.

This clone showed up just a few times. The chain employs TRBV6-5 and TRBJ2-1, with D possibly matching TRBD1 (5 bases). CDR1 and CDR2 (germline): MNHEY, SVGAGI. CDR3 size: 12 residues. V shed 6 bases and J shed 8 bases, with 11 bases lying between them. As DNA, the CDR3 is TGTGCCAGCAGGCTAACCAGGGATGAGCAGTTCTTC. This sequence encodes CASRLTRDEQFF.

CDR3 protein: CASSTGPSGANVLTF. The CDR3 nucleotides read TGTGCCAGCTCTACAGGGCCCTCTGGGGCCAACGTCCTGACTTTC. The chain links TRBV18 to TRBJ2-6; weak D call: TRBD1 (6 bases). The V end lost 6 bases, the J end lost 0 bases, and 9 bases lay between the germline ends. CDR3 length: 15 amino acids. Germline V gives CDR1 KGHSH, CDR2 LQKENI. The whole variable domain, filled in from reference TRBV18 and TRBJ2-6, reads NAGVMQNPRHLVRRRGQEARLRCSPMKGHSHVYWYRQLPEEGLKFMVYLQKENIIDESGMPKERFSAEFPKEGPSILRIQQVVRGDSAAYFCASSTGPSGANVLTFGAGSRLTVL.